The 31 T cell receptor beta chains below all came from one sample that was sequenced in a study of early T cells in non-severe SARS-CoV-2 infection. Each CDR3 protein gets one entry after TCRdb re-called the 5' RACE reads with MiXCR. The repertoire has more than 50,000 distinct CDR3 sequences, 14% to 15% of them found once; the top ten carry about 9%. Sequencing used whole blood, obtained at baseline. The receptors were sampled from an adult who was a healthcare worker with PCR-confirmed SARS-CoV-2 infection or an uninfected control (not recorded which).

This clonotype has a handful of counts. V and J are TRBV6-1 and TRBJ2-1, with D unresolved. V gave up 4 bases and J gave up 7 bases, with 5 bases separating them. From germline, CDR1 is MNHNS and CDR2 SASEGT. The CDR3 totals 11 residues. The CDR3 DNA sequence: TGTGCCAGCAGTGCCGCTAATGAGCAGTTCTTC. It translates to CASSAANEQFF.

The DNA for the CDR3 is TGTGCCTGGAGTATTTCCTACGAGCAGTACTTC. Amino acids: CAWSISYEQYF. This rearrangement joins TRBV30 to TRBJ2-7; D unclear. Germline V gene lookup returns CDR1 GTSNPN and CDR2 SVGIG (reference sequence). The CDR3 has 11 amino acids. Deletions cut 2 bases from V and 1 base from J, with 3 bases between.

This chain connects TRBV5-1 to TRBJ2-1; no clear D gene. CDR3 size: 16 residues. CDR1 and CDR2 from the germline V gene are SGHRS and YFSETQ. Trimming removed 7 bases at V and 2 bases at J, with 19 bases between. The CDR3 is CASLPGPGPAYNEQFF. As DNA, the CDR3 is TGCGCCAGCCTTCCAGGACCGGGTCCAGCCTACAATGAGCAGTTCTTC.

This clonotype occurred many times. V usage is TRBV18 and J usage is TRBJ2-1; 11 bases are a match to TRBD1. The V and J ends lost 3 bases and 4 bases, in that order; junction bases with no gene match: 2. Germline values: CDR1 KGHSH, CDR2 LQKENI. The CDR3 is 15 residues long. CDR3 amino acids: CASSPGTGGYNEQFF. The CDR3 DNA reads TGTGCCAGCTCACCCGGGACAGGGGGATACAATGAGCAGTTCTTC.

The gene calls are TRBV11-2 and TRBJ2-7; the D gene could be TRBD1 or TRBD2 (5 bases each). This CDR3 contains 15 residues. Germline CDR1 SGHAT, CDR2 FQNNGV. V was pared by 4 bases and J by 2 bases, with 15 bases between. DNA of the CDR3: TGTGCCAGCAGCTCCCCCCGGGGCACTACCTACGAGCAGTACTTC. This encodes CASSSPRGTTYEQYF.

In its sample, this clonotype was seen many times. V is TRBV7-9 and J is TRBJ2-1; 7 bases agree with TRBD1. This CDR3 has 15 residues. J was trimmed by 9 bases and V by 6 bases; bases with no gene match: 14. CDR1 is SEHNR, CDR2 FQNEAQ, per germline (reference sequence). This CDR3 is CASRGTGTVLPEQFF. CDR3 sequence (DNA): TGTGCCAGCAGGGGCACCGGGACAGTCCTGCCTGAGCAGTTCTTC.

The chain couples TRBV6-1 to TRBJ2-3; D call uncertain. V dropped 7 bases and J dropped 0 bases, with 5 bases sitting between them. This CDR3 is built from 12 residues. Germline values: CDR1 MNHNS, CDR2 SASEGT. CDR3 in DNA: TGTGCCAGCACCGGTAGCACAGATACGCAGTATTTT. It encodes CASTGSTDTQYF.

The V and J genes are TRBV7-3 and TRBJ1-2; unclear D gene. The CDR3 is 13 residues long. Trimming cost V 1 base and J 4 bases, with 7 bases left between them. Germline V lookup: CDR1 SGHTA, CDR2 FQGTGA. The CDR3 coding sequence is TGTGCCAGCAGCTTAAAGGGCAGCTATGGCTACACCTTC. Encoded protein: CASSLKGSYGYTF.

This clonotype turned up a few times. CDR3 region: CSGPAGGNTDTQYF. The CDR3 nucleotides are TGCAGTGGGCCCGCGGGGGGGAACACAGATACGCAGTATTTT. The chain has TRBV20-1 and TRBJ2-3; 9 bases are shared with TRBD2. This CDR3 is built from 14 residues. Germline trimming cut 7 bases from V and 2 bases from J; bases unmatched to any gene: 7. CDR1 and CDR2 (germline): DFQATT, SNEGSKA (reference sequence).

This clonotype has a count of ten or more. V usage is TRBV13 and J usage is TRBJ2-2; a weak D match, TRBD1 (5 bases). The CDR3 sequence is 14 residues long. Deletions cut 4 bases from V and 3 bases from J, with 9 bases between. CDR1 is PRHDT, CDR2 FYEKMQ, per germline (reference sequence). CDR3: CASSSDRDTGELFF. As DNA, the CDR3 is TGTGCCAGCAGCTCTGACAGAGACACCGGGGAGCTGTTTTTT.

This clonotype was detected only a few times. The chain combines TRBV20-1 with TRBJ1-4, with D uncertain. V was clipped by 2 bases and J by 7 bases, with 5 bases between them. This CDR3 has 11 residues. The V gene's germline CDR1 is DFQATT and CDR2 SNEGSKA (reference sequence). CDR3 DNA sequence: TGCAGTGCTAGAAAGTCTGAAAAACTGTTTTTT. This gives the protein CSARKSEKLFF.

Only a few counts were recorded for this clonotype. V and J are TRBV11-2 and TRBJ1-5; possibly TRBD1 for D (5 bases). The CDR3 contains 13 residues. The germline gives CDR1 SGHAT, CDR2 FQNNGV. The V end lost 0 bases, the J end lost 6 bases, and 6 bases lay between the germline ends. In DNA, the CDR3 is TGTGCCAGCAGCTTAGAGGGACTTCAGCCCCAGCATTTT. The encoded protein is CASSLEGLQPQHF.

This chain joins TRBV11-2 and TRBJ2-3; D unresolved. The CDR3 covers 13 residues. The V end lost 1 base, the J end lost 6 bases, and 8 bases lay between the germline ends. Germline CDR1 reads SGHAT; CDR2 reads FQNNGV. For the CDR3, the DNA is TGTGCCAGCAGCTTAGCGCGTGAGGATACGCAGTATTTT. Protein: CASSLAREDTQYF.

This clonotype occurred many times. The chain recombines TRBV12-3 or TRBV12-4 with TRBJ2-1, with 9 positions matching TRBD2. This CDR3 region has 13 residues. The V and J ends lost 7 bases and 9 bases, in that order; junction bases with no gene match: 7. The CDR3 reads CASIRGREGEQFF. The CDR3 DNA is TGTGCCAGCATAAGGGGGCGGGAGGGTGAGCAGTTCTTC.

CDR3 in amino acids: CASSLETQYF. The CDR3 bases are TGTGCCAGCAGTTTAGAGACCCAGTACTTC. The genes are TRBV12-3 or TRBV12-4 and TRBJ2-5, with D hard to call. V lost 1 base and J 6 bases, leaving 0 bases between the germline ends. This CDR3 has 10 residues.

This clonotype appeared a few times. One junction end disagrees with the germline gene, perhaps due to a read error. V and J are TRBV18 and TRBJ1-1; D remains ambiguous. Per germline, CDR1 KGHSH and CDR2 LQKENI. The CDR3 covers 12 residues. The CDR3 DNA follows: TGTGCCAGCTCGTCGGGCCAAACTGAAGCTTTCTTC. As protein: CASSSGQTEAFF.

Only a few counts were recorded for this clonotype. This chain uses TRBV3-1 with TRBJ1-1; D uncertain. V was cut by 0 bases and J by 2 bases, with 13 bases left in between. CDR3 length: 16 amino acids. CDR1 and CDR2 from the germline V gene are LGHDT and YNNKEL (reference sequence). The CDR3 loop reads CASSQDPGRLNTEAFF. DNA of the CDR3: TGTGCCAGCAGCCAAGACCCCGGACGGTTAAACACTGAAGCTTTCTTT.

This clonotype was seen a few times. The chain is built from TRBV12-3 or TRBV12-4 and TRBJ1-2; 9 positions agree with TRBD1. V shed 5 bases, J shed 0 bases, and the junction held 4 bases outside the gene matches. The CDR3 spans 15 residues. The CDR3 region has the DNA TGTGCCAGCAGTCCCCGGACAGGGGCTAACTATGGCTACACCTTC. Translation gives CASSPRTGANYGYTF.

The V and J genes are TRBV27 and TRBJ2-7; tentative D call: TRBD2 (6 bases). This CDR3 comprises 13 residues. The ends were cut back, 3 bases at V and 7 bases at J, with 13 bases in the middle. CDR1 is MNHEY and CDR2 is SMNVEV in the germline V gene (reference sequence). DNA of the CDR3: TGTGCCAGCAGTTTTTGGGGGGATGGTGAGCAGTACTTC. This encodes CASSFWGDGEQYF.

The CDR3 sequence is CASSLVWAGEKLFF. In DNA, the CDR3 is TGTGCCAGCAGTTTAGTATGGGCAGGAGAAAAACTGTTTTTT. The chain recombines TRBV27 with TRBJ1-4; the D is unclear. The length of the CDR3 is 14 residues. The germline V gene has CDR1 MNHEY and CDR2 SMNVEV (reference sequence). V lost 2 bases and J 8 bases, leaving 12 bases between the germline ends.

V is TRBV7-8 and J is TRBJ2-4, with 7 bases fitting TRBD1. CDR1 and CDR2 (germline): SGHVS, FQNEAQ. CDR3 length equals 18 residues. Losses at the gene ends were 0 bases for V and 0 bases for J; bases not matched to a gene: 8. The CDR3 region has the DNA TGTGCCAGCAGCTTAGCTGTCGGACAGGACAAAGCCAAAAACATTCAGTACTTC. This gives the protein CASSLAVGQDKAKNIQYF.

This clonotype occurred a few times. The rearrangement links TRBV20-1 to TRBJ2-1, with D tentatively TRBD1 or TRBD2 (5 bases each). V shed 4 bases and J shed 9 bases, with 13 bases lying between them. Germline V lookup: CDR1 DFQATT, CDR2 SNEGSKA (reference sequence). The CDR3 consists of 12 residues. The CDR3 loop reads CSATKGESEQFF. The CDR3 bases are TGCAGTGCTACCAAAGGGGAGAGTGAGCAGTTCTTC.

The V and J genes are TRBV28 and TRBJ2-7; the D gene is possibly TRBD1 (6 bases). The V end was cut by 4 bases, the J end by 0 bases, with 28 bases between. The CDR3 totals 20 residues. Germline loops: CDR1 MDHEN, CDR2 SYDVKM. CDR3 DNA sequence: TGTGCCAGCAGTTCCCTTGCCCCTAACTGGGACATACGAAGCTCCTACGAGCAGTACTTC. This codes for CASSSLAPNWDIRSSYEQYF.

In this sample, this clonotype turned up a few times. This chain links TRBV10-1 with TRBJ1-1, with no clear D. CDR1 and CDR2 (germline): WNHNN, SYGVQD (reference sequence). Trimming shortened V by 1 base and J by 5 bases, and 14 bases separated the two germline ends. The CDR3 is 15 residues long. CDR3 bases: TGCGCCAGCAGTGAGTTTTCGGGAATATATACTGAAGCTTTCTTT. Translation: CASSEFSGIYTEAFF.

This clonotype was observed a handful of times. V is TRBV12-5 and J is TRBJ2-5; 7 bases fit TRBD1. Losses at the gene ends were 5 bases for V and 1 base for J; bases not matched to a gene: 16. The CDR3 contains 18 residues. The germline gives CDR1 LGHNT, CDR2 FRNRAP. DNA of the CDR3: TGTGCTAGTGGTGTGAACCGGGACAGACAACTGGGCCAAGAGACCCAGTACTTC. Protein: CASGVNRDRQLGQETQYF.

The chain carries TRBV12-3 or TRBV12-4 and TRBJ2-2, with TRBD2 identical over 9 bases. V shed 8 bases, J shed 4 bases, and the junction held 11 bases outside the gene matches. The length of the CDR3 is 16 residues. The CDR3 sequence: CASQGAGGPSTGELFF. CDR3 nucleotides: TGTGCCAGCCAAGGGGCGGGAGGGCCTAGCACCGGGGAGCTGTTTTTT.

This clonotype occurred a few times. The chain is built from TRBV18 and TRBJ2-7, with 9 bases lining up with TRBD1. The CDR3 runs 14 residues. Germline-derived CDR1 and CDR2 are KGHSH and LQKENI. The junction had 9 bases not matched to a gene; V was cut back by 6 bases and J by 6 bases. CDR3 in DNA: TGTGCCAGCTCTCCCGGGACAGGGTTTCGCGAGCAGTACTTC. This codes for CASSPGTGFREQYF.

This CDR3 is CATSDTGTSSDEQYF. The CDR3 DNA reads as TGTGCCACCAGTGACACCGGGACTAGTTCCGACGAGCAGTACTTC. The chain has TRBV24-1 and TRBJ2-7; 8 nucleotides match TRBD2. Germline lookup yields CDR1 KGHDR and CDR2 SFDVKD. This CDR3 has 15 amino acids. Germline trimming cut 4 bases from V and 5 bases from J; bases unmatched to any gene: 9.

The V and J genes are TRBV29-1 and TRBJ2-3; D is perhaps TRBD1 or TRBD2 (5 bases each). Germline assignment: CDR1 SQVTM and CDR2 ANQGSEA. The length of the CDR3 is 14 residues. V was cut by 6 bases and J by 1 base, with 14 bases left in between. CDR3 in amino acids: CSVGTAGGTDTQYF. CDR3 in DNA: TGCAGCGTCGGGACCGCTGGGGGCACAGATACGCAGTATTTT.

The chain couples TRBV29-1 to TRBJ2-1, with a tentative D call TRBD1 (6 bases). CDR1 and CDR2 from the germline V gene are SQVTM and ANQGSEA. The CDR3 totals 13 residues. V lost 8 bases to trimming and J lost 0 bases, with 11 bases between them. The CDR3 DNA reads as TGCAGCTCGCAGGGGATCTCCTACAATGAGCAGTTCTTC. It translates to CSSQGISYNEQFF.

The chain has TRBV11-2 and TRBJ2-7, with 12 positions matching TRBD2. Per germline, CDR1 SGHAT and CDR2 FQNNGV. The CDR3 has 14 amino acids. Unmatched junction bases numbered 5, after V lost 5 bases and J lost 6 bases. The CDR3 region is CASSGLAGRGEQYF. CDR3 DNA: TGTGCCAGCAGCGGACTAGCGGGACGTGGCGAGCAGTACTTC.